This T cell receptor beta chain is from a study of blood T cell repertoires in COVID-19. This CDR3 has 14 residues. Germline lookup yields CDR1 ENHRY and CDR2 SYGVKD. The ends lost 6 bases at V and 4 bases at J; junction bases unmatched: 2. Libraries were prepared by immunoSEQ multiplex PCR; TCRdb keeps only in-frame clonotypes and omits some of them. The sample lists under 35,000 clones, roughly nine tenths occurring once. The source material was peripheral blood. The TCR originated in a human donor in a cohort sampled during active COVID-19. The chain carries TRBV10-3 and TRBJ2-1; 11 bases align to TRBD2. The CDR3 loop reads CAISIAGGYNEQFF. Written as DNA, the CDR3 is TGTGCCATCAGCATAGCGGGAGGGTACAATGAGCAGTTCTTC.